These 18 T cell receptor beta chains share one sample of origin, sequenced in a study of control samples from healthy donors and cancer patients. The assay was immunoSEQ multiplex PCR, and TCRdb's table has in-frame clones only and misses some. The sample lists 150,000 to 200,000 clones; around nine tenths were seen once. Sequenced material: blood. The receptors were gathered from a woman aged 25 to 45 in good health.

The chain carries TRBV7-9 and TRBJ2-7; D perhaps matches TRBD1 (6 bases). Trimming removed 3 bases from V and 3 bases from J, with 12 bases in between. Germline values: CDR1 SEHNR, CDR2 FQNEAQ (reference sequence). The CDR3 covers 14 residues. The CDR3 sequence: CASSLAGTNYEQYF. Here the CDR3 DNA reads TGTGCCAGCAGCTTGGCCGGGACAAACTACGAGCAGTACTTC.

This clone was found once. CDR3 protein: CASSGSQYGYTF. CDR3 sequence (DNA): TGTGCCAGCTCGGGGTCACAATACGGCTACACCTTC. The rearrangement joins TRBV12-3 or TRBV12-4 to TRBJ1-2; D uncertain. V was pared by 8 bases and J by 8 bases, with 15 bases between. This CDR3 comprises 12 residues.

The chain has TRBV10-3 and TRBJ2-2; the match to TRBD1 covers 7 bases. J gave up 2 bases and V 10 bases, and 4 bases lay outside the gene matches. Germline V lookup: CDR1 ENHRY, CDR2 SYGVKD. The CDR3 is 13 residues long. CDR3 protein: CASRQGNTGELFF. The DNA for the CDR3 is TGTGCCAGCCGACAGGGAAACACCGGGGAGCTGTTTTTT.

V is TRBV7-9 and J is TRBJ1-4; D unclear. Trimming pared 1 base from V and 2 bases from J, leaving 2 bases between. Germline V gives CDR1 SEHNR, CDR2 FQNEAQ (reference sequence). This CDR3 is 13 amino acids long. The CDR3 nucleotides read TGTGCCAGCAGCTTAGGGACTAATGAAAAACTGTTTTTT. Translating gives CASSLGTNEKLFF.

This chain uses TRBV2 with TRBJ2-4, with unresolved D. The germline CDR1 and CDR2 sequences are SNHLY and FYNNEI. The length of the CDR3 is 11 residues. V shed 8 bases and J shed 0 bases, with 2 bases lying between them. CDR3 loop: CASGAKNIQYF. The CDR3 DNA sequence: TGTGCCAGCGGAGCCAAAAACATTCAGTACTTC.

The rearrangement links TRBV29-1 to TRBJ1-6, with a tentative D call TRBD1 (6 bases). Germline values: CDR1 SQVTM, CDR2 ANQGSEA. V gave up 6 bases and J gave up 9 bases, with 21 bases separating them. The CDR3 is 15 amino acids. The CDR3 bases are TGCAGCGTCAGTGTTACAACAGGGCCAGCTTCACCCCTCCACTTT. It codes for CSVSVTTGPASPLHF.

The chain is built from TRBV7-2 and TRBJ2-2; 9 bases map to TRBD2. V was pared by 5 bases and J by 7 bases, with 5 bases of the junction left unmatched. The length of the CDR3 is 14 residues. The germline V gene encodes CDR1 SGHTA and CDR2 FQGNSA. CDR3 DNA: TGTGCCAGCAGCCAGGGACTAGCTCTCGGGGAGCTGTTTTTT. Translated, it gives CASSQGLALGELFF.

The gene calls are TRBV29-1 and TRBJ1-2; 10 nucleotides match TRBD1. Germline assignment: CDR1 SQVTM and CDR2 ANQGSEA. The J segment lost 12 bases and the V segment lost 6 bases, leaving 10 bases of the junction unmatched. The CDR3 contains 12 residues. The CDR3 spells CSVRMGQGFDTF. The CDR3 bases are TGCAGCGTCAGAATGGGACAGGGGTTCGACACCTTC.

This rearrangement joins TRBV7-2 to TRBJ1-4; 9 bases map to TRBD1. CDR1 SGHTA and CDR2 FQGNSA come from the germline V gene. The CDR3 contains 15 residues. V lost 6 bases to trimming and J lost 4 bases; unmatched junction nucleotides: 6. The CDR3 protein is CASRGGTGINEKLFF. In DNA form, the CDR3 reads TGTGCCAGCAGGGGGGGGACAGGGATTAATGAAAAACTGTTTTTT. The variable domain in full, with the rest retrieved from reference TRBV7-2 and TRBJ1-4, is GAGVSQSPSNKVTEKGKDVELRCDPISGHTALYWYRQSLGQGLEFLIYFQGNSAPDKSGLPSDRFSAERTGGSVSTLTIQRTQQEDSAVYLCASRGGTGINEKLFFGSGTQLSVL.

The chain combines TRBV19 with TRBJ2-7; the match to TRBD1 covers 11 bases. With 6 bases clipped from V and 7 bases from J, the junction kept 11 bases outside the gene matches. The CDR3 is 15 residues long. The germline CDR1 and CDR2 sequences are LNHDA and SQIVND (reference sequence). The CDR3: CASRPGTGGSGEQYV. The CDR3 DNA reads TGTGCCAGTAGGCCTGGGACAGGGGGATCGGGGGAGCAGTACGTC.

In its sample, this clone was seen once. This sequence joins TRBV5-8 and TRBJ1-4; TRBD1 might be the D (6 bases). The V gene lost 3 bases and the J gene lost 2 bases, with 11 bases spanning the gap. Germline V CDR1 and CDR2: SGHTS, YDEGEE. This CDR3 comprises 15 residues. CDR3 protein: CASSSQGRTNEKLFF. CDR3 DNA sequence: TGTGCCAGCAGCTCCCAGGGGAGGACTAATGAAAAACTGTTTTTT.

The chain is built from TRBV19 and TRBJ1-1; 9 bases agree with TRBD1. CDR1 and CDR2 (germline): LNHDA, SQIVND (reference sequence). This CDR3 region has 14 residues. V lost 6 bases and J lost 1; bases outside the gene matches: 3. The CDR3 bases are TGTGCCAGTAGGGAGACAGGGGGGAACACTGAAGCTTTCTTT. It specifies CASRETGGNTEAFF.

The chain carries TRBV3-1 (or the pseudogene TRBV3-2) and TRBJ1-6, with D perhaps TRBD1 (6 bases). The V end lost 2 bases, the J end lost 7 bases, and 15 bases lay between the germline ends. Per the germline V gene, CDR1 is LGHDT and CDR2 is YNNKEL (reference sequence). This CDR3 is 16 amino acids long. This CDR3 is CASSQLQGSTNSPLHF. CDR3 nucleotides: TGTGCCAGCAGCCAATTGCAGGGGAGTACCAATTCACCCCTCCACTTT.

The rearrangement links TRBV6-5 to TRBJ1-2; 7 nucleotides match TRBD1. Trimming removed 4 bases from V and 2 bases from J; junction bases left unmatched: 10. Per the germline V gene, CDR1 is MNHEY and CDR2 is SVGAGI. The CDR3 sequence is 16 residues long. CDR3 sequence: CASSLTGSSLNYGYTF. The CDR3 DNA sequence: TGTGCCAGCAGTTTGACAGGGAGCTCGCTAAACTATGGCTACACCTTC.

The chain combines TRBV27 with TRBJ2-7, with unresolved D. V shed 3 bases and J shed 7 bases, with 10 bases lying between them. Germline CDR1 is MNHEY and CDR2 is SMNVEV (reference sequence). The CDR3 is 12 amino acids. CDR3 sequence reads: CASSLGNGEQYF. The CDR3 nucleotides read TGTGCCAGCAGTTTGGGAAACGGGGAGCAGTACTTC.

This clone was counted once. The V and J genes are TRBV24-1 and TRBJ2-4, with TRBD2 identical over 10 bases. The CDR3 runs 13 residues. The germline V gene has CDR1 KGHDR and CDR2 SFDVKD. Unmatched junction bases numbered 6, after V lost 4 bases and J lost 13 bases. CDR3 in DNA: TGTGCCACCAGTGAGGAGTCTAGCGGGGGCCAGTACTTC. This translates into CATSEESSGGQYF.

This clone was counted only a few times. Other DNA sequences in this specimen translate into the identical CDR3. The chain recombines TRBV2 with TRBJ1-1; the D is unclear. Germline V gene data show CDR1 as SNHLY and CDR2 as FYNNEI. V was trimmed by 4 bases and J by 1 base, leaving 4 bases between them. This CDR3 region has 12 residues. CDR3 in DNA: TGTGCCAGCAGTGTCTCGAACACTGAAGCTTTCTTT. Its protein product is CASSVSNTEAFF.

The CDR3 sequence is CASIRGASSYNEQFF. CDR3 sequence (DNA): TGTGCCAGCATCAGGGGTGCCAGCTCCTACAATGAGCAGTTCTTC. This rearrangement joins TRBV6-5 to TRBJ2-1, with D possibly TRBD1 on 6 matching bases. CDR3 length: 15 residues. Germline V gene lookup returns CDR1 MNHEY and CDR2 SVGAGI. V lost 7 bases and J lost 0, with 13 bases in between.